This TCR beta chain appears in the sequencing data of a study of response to subunit inactivated influenza vaccine (dated by TCRdb to the late 2010s). In the study overall: Deep quantitative T cell receptor repertoire profiling was used in the study to track responses to a trivalent subunit inactivated influenza vaccine.

Study-level results and caveats: According to the authors, only a limited number of new T cells may be recruited by each seasonal influenza vaccination.

Ten or more counts support this clonotype. The target of this receptor is not known. No quality values exist for individual bases; no much larger clone is one base distant. The CDR3 runs 15 amino acids, cysteine and phenylalanine included. The sequence is cut down to CDR3 DNA, 45 bases in frame from base 1. V loses 4 bases of germline sequence and J loses 2 bases, and the interval between the two ends is 13 bases. CDR1 MNHEY and CDR2 SVGEGT were looked up in the germline V gene. The library was made by RT-PCR. Instrument on record: Illumina HiSeq 2500. In-frame beta chains were kept once TCRdb had trimmed the public reads at Q25 with fastp and called clones with MiXCR. Rows are unified per CDR3 protein, each entry keeping the most common DNA and genes. Counted in this sample were 600,000 to 850,000 distinct CDR3 sequences; 14% of them appeared once. The ten largest clonotypes hold 7.6% of the sample.

The chain is made from TRBV6-2 or TRBV6-3 and TRBJ2-3, with the D gene call left open. This TCR was sampled from a man over 45 who received an inactivated influenza vaccine. Donor details come from another sample of the same person, matched by shared clones. Sequencing was performed on PBMCs from blood, taken 14 days before vaccination. The base sequence is TGTGCCAGCAGTTTGAACTTGGGTTCCACAGATACGCAGTATTTT. This encodes CASSLNLGSTDTQYF.